A selection of T cell receptor beta chains follows, all from one sample in a study of CD8+CD57+ T cells in acquired aplastic anemia. Each CDR3 protein is one row after TCRdb ran MiXCR on the reads. The repertoire holds approximately 250,000 distinct CDR3 sequences, with less than 85% as singletons. The sample taken for sequencing was sorted CD4+, CD8+, or CD8+CD57+ T cells (not recorded which) from PBMCs. These receptors originate from a human donor with aplastic anemia. The conserved cysteine and the conserved F or W are not part of the CDR3 here. Size tells how often a clone was seen (once, few, many) or the class of an expanded clone, and some rows leave it out.

j_call,clone_size,v_call,cdr3_aa
TRBJ2-3,.,TRBV7-3,ASSSGGTDMEH
TRBJ1-2,.,TRBV15,ATSGGGTDYGYT
TRBJ1-5,.,TRBV2,ASSDLEGRPQH
TRBJ1-6,.,TRBV19,ASSIARGAYNSQFY
TRBJ1-4,.,TRBV9,ASSTVGKGPYEKLF
TRBJ2-6,.,TRBV11-1,ATSRAGQDGANVLT
TRBJ1-2,.,TRBV7-8,ASSLAAGAAYGYT
TRBJ2-3,.,TRBV15,ASSIGADQDTQY
TRBJ2-3,.,TRBV7-8,ASSFGAQSTDTQY
TRBJ2-3,.,TRBV7-3,ASSLRGEGDTGN
TRBJ2-5,.,TRBV9,ASSGEGAGTSGRGETQY
TRBJ1-2,.,TRBV7-8,ASSQGSAGGYT
TRBJ2-2,.,TRBV2,ASGDRGTAAQYF
TRBJ2-7,.,TRBV19,ASRATRVAGEQY
TRBJ2-7,.,TRBV29-1,SVELAGTYEQY
TRBJ2-2,.,TRBV7-2,ASSLAGGPNTQELF
TRBJ2-5,.,TRBV7-2,ASSSEGQGQETQY
TRBJ1-6,.,TRBV7-2,ASSLGEDGYNSPLH
TRBJ1-2,.,TRBV2,ASLRDYGYT
TRBJ2-1,.,TRBV7-8,ASSLAACPGTQY
TRBJ2-7,.,TRBV2,ASSWRGGAYEEY
TRBJ1-5,.,TRBV20-1,SVTGFSQPQH
TRBJ1-1,.,TRBV7-8,ASSLDRRRNTEAF
TRBJ1-1,.,TRBV7-9,ASSLTRGSEAV
TRBJ1-1,few,TRBV9,ASSVGGQSTEAF
TRBJ2-7,.,TRBV7-9,ASRKGTYEQY
.,.,TRBV7-8,ASSLQGGPYTQY
TRBJ2-1,.,TRBV7-2,ASSLTGGIHEQF
TRBJ1-6,.,TRBV7-9,ASSSGDTHYNAPLH
TRBJ2-5,.,TRBV7-9,ASSKGGGGVAES
TRBJ1-1,.,TRBV7-8,ASSSPTGVTTEAF
TRBJ1-2,.,TRBV4-1,ASSQEGLDGYT
TRBJ2-1,.,TRBV10-1,ASSESDQGVGSHSYNEQF
TRBJ1-1,.,TRBV7-9,ASSSDRGLSPHHF
TRBJ1-6,.,TRBV5-8,ASSLVGSPLH
TRBJ1-5,.,TRBV7-8,ASSLTGTHPPH
TRBJ1-1,.,TRBV10-1,ASNHREDTEAF
TRBJ2-3,.,TRBV7-9,ASSFERSRGTEE
TRBJ2-3,.,TRBV15,ATSAGRGDTQY
TRBJ2-1,.,TRBV19,DSSIPYAAGGDEQF
TRBJ2-1,.,TRBV7-2,ASSLPRGGGTQYQF
TRBJ1-6,.,TRBV7-8,ASSLGGGHDTQYF
TRBJ1-2,few,TRBV7-9,ASSGTGFGYT
TRBJ2-6,.,TRBV7-9,ASSFQRGGASDKVLT
TRBJ2-3,once,TRBV5-4,ASSLTSGVDTQY
.,.,TRBV15,ATSSRLESSNEQY
TRBJ2-1,few,TRBV7-9,ASSLLPGGLSFGQF
TRBJ1-1,.,TRBV5-6,ASSLMVDTEAF
TRBJ2-3,.,TRBV4-2,ASSQNRGSTDTQY
TRBJ2-3,once,TRBV7-8,ASSFHPGRAALS
TRBJ2-3,.,TRBV29-1,SVEGLAGAADTQY
TRBJ1-2,.,TRBV2,ASSVAGDPNYGYT